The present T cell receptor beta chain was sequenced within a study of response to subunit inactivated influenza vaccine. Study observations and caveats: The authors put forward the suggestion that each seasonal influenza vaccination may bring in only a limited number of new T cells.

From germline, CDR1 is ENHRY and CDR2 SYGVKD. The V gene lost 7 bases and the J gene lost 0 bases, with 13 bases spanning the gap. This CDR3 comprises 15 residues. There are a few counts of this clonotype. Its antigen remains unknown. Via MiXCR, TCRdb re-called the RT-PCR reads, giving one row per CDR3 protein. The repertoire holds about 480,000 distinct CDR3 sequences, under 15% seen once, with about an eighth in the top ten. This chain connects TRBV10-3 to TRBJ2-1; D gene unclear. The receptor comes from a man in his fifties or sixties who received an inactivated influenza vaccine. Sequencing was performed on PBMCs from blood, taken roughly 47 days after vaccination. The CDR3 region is CAITPRHGSYNEQFF. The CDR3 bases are TGTGCCATCACCCCCCGACATGGCTCCTACAATGAGCAGTTCTTC.